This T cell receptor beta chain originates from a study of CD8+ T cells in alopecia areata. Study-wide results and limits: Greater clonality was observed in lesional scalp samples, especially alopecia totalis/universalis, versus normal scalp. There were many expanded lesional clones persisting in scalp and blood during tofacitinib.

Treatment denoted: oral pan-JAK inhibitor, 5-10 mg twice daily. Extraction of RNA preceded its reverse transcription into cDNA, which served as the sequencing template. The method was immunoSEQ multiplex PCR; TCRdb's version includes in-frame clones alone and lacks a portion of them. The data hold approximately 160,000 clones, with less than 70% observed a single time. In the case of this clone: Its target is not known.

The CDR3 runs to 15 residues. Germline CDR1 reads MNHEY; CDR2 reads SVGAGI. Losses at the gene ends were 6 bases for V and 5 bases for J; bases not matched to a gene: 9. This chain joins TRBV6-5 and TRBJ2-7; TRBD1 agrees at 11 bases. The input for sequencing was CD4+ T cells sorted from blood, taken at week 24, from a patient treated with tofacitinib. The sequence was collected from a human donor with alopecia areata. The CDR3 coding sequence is TGTGCCAGCAGGCCAACGGGACAGGGGGTCGACGAGCAGTACTTC. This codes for CASRPTGQGVDEQYF.